This TCR beta chain was sequenced in a study of CD8+ T cells in alopecia areata. Study-level information: Those treated were given oral tofacitinib at 5 to 10 mg twice daily. A 6-month period off drug followed tofacitinib, which lasted 6 to 18 months.

Study outcomes and limitations: Persistence during tofacitinib was seen for many expanded lesional clones in scalp and blood. Under tofacitinib, fewer expanded CD8+ clones appeared among the top 100 scalp clones.

The CDR3 has 13 amino acids. V lost 0 bases and J 8 bases, leaving 11 bases between the germline ends. Germline loops: CDR1 GTSNPN, CDR2 SVGIG (reference sequence). Stated treatment: oral pan-JAK inhibitor, 5-10 mg twice daily. Notes on this clone: Antigen unknown.

Extraction of RNA preceded its reverse transcription into cDNA, which served as the sequencing template. Generated by immunoSEQ multiplex PCR, the TCRdb table keeps only in-frame clones and is missing some. The table includes 150,000 to 200,000 clones, under 80% detected once. The source material was CD4+ T cells sorted from blood, sampled around week 47, from a patient treated with tofacitinib. This receptor was obtained from a human donor with alopecia areata. The chain uses TRBV30 and TRBJ1-5, with no clear D. This chain's CDR3 is CAWSVSGGKPQHF. The CDR3 region has the DNA TGTGCCTGGAGTGTATCCGGCGGTAAGCCCCAGCATTTT.